What follows are 18 T cell receptor beta chains derived from one specimen sequenced in a study of blood T cell repertoires in COVID-19. Assay used: immunoSEQ multiplex PCR; TCRdb lists only in-frame clones, some missing. The sample shows about 140,000 clones, about 86% of them seen only once. The sequenced sample consisted of peripheral blood. These receptors were taken from a human donor in a cohort sampled during active COVID-19.

This clone turned up a few times. The V call is TRBV10-3, the J call TRBJ1-1, with TRBD1 matching over 7 bases. The CDR3 extends over 12 amino acids. Germline CDR1 reads ENHRY; CDR2 reads SYGVKD. Germline trimming cut 5 bases from V and 8 bases from J; bases unmatched to any gene: 5. The CDR3 coding sequence is TGTGCCATCAGTCCGACAGGGTTGGAAGCTTTCTTT. This translates into CAISPTGLEAFF.

The rearrangement uses TRBV19 and TRBJ1-5; 7 positions match TRBD1. J lost 4 bases, V lost 7 bases, and 10 bases had no gene match. Germline V gene data show CDR1 as LNHDA and CDR2 as SQIVND (reference sequence). The CDR3 extends over 15 amino acids. The CDR3 loop reads CASIKGAGINQPQHF. Written as DNA, the CDR3 is TGTGCCAGTATAAAGGGGGCAGGGATAAATCAGCCCCAGCATTTT.

The chain is built from TRBV11-3 and TRBJ2-5; 9 bases line up with TRBD1. Germline values: CDR1 SGHNT, CDR2 YENEEA. V was pared by 5 bases and J by 2 bases, with 6 bases of the junction left unmatched. The CDR3 consists of 15 residues. As DNA, the CDR3 is TGTGCCAGCAGCCCGGGACAGGGCCAACAAGAGACCCAGTACTTC. This sequence encodes CASSPGQGQQETQYF.

V gene TRBV7-2 combines with J gene TRBJ2-5, with 11 bases matching TRBD2. This CDR3 comprises 14 residues. Germline lookup yields CDR1 SGHTA and CDR2 FQGNSA. The V segment lost 5 bases and the J segment 4 bases; nucleotides outside the gene matches: 3. DNA for the CDR3: TGTGCCAGCAGCCCTAGCGGGGGGCCAGAGACCCAGTACTTC. As protein: CASSPSGGPETQYF.

A single count supports this clone. The J gene is TRBJ2-7, the V gene TRBV9; 14 positions match TRBD2. CDR1 SGDLS and CDR2 YYNGEE come from the germline V gene. Trimming removed 3 bases from V and 2 bases from J; junction bases left unmatched: 7. The CDR3 totals 17 residues. The CDR3 region is CASSAGTSGGLPYEQYF. CDR3 DNA: TGTGCCAGCAGCGCCGGGACTAGCGGGGGCCTCCCCTACGAGCAGTACTTC.

This sequence joins TRBV5-4 and TRBJ2-7; tentatively, D is TRBD2 (5 bases). Germline V gene data show CDR1 as SGHNT and CDR2 as YYREEE (reference sequence). V lost 0 bases and J lost 5, with 15 bases in between. The CDR3 runs to 15 residues. Written as DNA, the CDR3 is TGTGCCAGCAGCTTGGCGGGATTCAGCATCGACGAGCAGTACTTC. It translates to CASSLAGFSIDEQYF.

The chain links TRBV11-3 to TRBJ2-4; 12 bases are a match to TRBD2. CDR3 length: 16 residues. Losses at the gene ends were 5 bases for V and 6 bases for J; bases not matched to a gene: 8. The V gene's germline CDR1 is SGHNT and CDR2 YENEEA. The CDR3 protein is CASSPSSGGGLNIQYF. As DNA, the CDR3 is TGTGCCAGCAGCCCTTCTAGCGGGGGGGGCCTAAACATTCAGTACTTC.

The V and J genes are TRBV2 and TRBJ2-2, with D perhaps matching TRBD2 (7 bases). This CDR3 spans 14 amino acids. The V gene lost 6 bases and the J gene lost 6 bases, with 14 bases spanning the gap. Germline CDR1 reads SNHLY; CDR2 reads FYNNEI. This CDR3 reads CASRDVGGPGELFF. The CDR3 DNA sequence: TGTGCCAGCAGGGACGTCGGGGGGCCCGGGGAGCTGTTTTTT.

The V gene is TRBV5-1, the J gene TRBJ2-3; 8 bases match TRBD2. The CDR3 sequence is 13 residues long. J was trimmed by 7 bases and V by 2 bases; bases with no gene match: 3. CDR1 and CDR2 (germline): SGHRS, YFSETQ. This CDR3 is CASSFSGVHTQYF. Written as DNA, the CDR3 is TGCGCCAGCAGCTTTAGCGGGGTACATACGCAGTATTTT.

The V and J genes are TRBV19 and TRBJ2-2, with TRBD2 as a possible D gene (6 bases). In germline, CDR1 is LNHDA, CDR2 SQIVND (reference sequence). V gave up 6 bases and J gave up 4 bases, with 9 bases separating them. The CDR3 spans 13 residues. The CDR3 loop reads CASRVTSTGELFF. CDR3 coding DNA: TGTGCCAGTAGGGTGACTAGCACCGGGGAGCTGTTTTTT.

This rearrangement joins TRBV6-5 to TRBJ2-5; 9 bases match TRBD2. CDR1 is MNHEY, CDR2 SVGAGI, per germline. This CDR3 contains 15 residues. After removal of 7 bases from V and 4 bases from J, the junction contained 10 bases not matched to a gene. The CDR3 DNA reads TGTGCCAGCAAACTAGCGGGCACTCCAGGAGAGACCCAGTACTTC. Amino acids: CASKLAGTPGETQYF.

This clone was counted a single time. The chain combines TRBV7-2 with TRBJ2-1; D not certain. This CDR3 region has 14 residues. The V gene lost 5 bases and the J gene lost 6 bases, with 14 bases spanning the gap. The germline gives CDR1 SGHTA, CDR2 FQGNSA. CDR3 DNA sequence: TGTGCCAGCAGCCCTAGGATCGGCTCCAATGAGCAGTTCTTC. Protein product: CASSPRIGSNEQFF.

The J gene is TRBJ2-1, the V gene TRBV5-1, with TRBD2 matching 7 bases. The germline gives CDR1 SGHRS, CDR2 YFSETQ. CDR3 length: 16 amino acids. The J segment lost 1 base and the V segment lost 0 bases, leaving 4 bases of the junction unmatched. Here the CDR3 DNA reads TGCGCCAGCAGCTTGGGGAGCGGGGCGTCCTACAATGAGCAGTTCTTC. This sequence encodes CASSLGSGASYNEQFF.

The V gene is TRBV27, the J gene TRBJ1-2; D call uncertain. Germline lookup yields CDR1 MNHEY and CDR2 SMNVEV (reference sequence). V dropped 6 bases and J dropped 3 bases, with 20 bases sitting between them. The CDR3 length is 16 residues. This chain's CDR3 is CASRSSAAGRDYGYTF. In DNA, the CDR3 is TGTGCCAGCAGATCCAGCGCTGCGGGAAGGGACTATGGCTACACCTTC.

The chain carries TRBV5-1 and TRBJ2-2; 8 bases fit TRBD1. This CDR3 region has 15 residues. Germline loops: CDR1 SGHRS, CDR2 YFSETQ. The trim removed 2 bases at V and 5 bases at J, leaving 5 bases unmatched. The CDR3 DNA follows: TGCGCCAGCAGCTTAGGGACAGGCGGTACCGGGGAGCTGTTTTTT. As protein: CASSLGTGGTGELFF.

The J gene is TRBJ1-3, the V gene TRBV19; TRBD1 matches at 7 bases. V dropped 5 bases and J dropped 4; count of bases not matched to a gene: 8. The germline CDR1 and CDR2 sequences are LNHDA and SQIVND (reference sequence). This CDR3 spans 15 amino acids. The CDR3 nucleotides read TGTGCCAGTAGTCTAAACAGGGGCGCGGGAAACACCATATATTTT. Amino acid sequence: CASSLNRGAGNTIYF.

The rearrangement uses TRBV6-4 and TRBJ1-5; unclear D gene. The CDR3 sequence is 13 residues long. V shed 5 bases and J shed 0 bases, with 5 bases lying between them. CDR1 MRHNA and CDR2 SNTAGT come from the germline V gene. The CDR3 spells CASSRDSNQPQHF. CDR3 DNA: TGTGCCAGCAGTAGAGATAGCAATCAGCCCCAGCATTTT.

The CDR3 loop is CASSVGVAGNTIYF. CDR3 DNA sequence: TGCGCCAGCAGCGTAGGGGTTGCTGGAAACACCATATATTTT. The gene calls are TRBV5-1 and TRBJ1-3; D might be TRBD1 (5 bases). The germline gives CDR1 SGHRS, CDR2 YFSETQ. V was trimmed by 4 bases and J by 2 bases, leaving 10 bases between them. CDR3 length: 14 amino acids.